Listed below are T cell receptor beta chains from one sample, sequenced in a study of radiation and T cells in renal cell carcinoma. The protocol was immunoSEQ multiplex PCR, while the TCRdb copy is restricted to in-frame clones and leaves out a portion. The sample holds tens of thousands of clones, over 70% seen once. The sequences come from blood, collected from a patient whose treatment included radiotherapy and nephrectomy. These receptors all stem from a man aged 60 to 75 with renal cell carcinoma. The CDR3 runs from the conserved cysteine through the conserved F or W. For some rows the clone size is stated as once, few or many, or as a class when expanded; others skip it.

clone size,V gene,CDR3 protein
NA,TRBV25-1,CASSAQGWGAEAFF
NA,TRBV5-6,CASARSSGYEQYF
NA,TRBV5-6,CASSLGQSLFGYTF
once,TRBV12-5,CASGLGETRTEAFF
NA,TRBV6-5,CASSFHGTGGTEAFF
NA,TRBV4-1,CASSRALGSSYEQYF
NA,TRBV12-2,CASRLSGYFSGANVLTF
NA,TRBV11-2,CASSPISGFSAEQYF
NA,TRBV2,CASRLEGASYGYTF
NA,TRBV7-8,CASIPGSQETQYF
few,TRBV4-3,CASSQEGAEVEQYF
once,TRBV9,CASSQTGGGGQPQHF
NA,TRBV7-2,CASSLTLYGANVLTF
NA,TRBV6-6,CVTADGQGGEKLFF
NA,TRBV2,CASSEVGSTGELFF
NA,TRBV7-9,CASSVQGAGYGYTF
NA,TRBV10-3,CAISDDKYNSPLHF
NA,TRBV7-3,CASSLTGASSYNEQFF
NA,TRBV6-1,CASSETGTGWGEQYF
NA,TRBV27,CASSPQGGEQYF
NA,TRBV21-1,CASSQPGHQNQPQHF
few,TRBV27,CASSKRDTYEQYF
NA,TRBV5-1,CASSSTILAGRDTQYF
NA,TRBV11-2,CASSSSRVGAPNNEQFF
NA,TRBV10-3,CAISEDYQPQHF
NA,TRBV5-1,CASSFSDSYNEQFF
NA,TRBV4-1,CASSQVSREGHEQYF
NA,TRBV9,CASSERLAAYNEQFF
NA,TRBV7-2,CASSYATSYNEQFF
few,TRBV30,CAWWGAPLMNTEAFF
once,TRBV7-7,CASSSGLAVTDTQYF
NA,TRBV7-3,CASSSRGGEGYTF
NA,TRBV4-2,CASSQDWLAANEQYF
few,TRBV27,CASSLSLAGGTYEQYF
NA,TRBV14,CASSQVRQGADTQYF
NA,TRBV27,CASSIRGQVTDTQYF
NA,TRBV7-2,CASSLGTGLPSGETQYF
once,TRBV25-1,CASSPSGVTDTQYF
NA,TRBV2,CASSVYGYTF
few,TRBV19,CASSINENTEAFF
NA,TRBV7-9,CASSPPNTVGEAFF
NA,TRBV6-1,CASRWTGEKLFF
NA,TRBV6-1,CASSKGPVGTQYF
few,TRBV30,CALGLAGEDTQYF
NA,TRBV5-1,CASSYNRETQYF
NA,TRBV4-1,CASSWSSSNQPQHF
NA,TRBV4-2,CASSQAGGLAPYNEQFF
NA,TRBV18,CASSPRPRDEAFF
NA,TRBV5-6,CASSLGIQGPGDKLFF
NA,TRBV27,CASFPGNTGELFF
NA,TRBV6-6,CASSYRQEWDGYTF
NA,TRBV7-2,CASQRGSYNEQFF
NA,TRBV5-1,CASSLGQTGELFF
NA,TRBV7-6,CASTGYRHGYTF
NA,TRBV7-2,CASSFYRGTEAFF
once,TRBV5-1,CASSGLAGWDEQFF
NA,TRBV7-9,CASSPYSAGNEKLFF
few,TRBV7-8,CASSLAQGQPQHF
NA,TRBV5-5,CASSFRGPNTEAFF